What follows are 15 T cell receptor beta chains derived from one specimen sequenced in a study of blood T cell repertoires in COVID-19. Clones were read by immunoSEQ multiplex PCR, and TCRdb kept only the in-frame ones, dropping some. The data contain over 200,000 clones, approximately 91% of them singletons. The sample comprised PBMCs or T cells enriched from blood (not recorded which). The receptors here all came from a human donor in a cohort exposed to, infected with or recovered from COVID-19 (not recorded which). The donor label of this sample is uncertain.

V and J are TRBV6-5 and TRBJ1-2; 8 bases fit TRBD1. Germline V gene lookup returns CDR1 MNHEY and CDR2 SVGAGI. The CDR3 is 16 residues long. V gave up 0 bases and J gave up 6 bases; unmatched junction bases: 9. The CDR3 bases are TGTGCCAGCAGTTACTCCGGCTTGACAGGGGATGATGGCTACACCTTC. It encodes CASSYSGLTGDDGYTF.

This sequence joins TRBV6-1 and TRBJ2-7; D is perhaps TRBD1 (7 bases). Germline V lookup: CDR1 MNHNS, CDR2 SASEGT. V was pared by 6 bases and J by 6 bases, with 21 bases between. The CDR3 covers 15 residues. The CDR3 protein is CASRELTGTWGEQYF. As DNA, the CDR3 is TGTGCCAGCAGAGAATTGACAGGGACTTGGGGCGAGCAGTACTTC.

The V and J genes are TRBV5-4 and TRBJ1-1; 7 positions agree with TRBD1. This CDR3 has 16 residues. Trimming removed 4 bases from V and 3 bases from J; junction bases left unmatched: 12. Per the germline V gene, CDR1 is SGHNT and CDR2 is YYREEE (reference sequence). The CDR3, as DNA: TGTGCCAGCAGCCCAACAGGGGCCGTGGGGTACACTGAAGCTTTCTTT. This gives the protein CASSPTGAVGYTEAFF.

This clone showed up just once. The CDR3 DNA sequence: TGTGCCAGTAGTATAACTACAGGGGTCAAAGGCTACACCTTC. Its protein is CASSITTGVKGYTF. The chain is built from TRBV19 and TRBJ1-2, with TRBD1 matching over 7 bases. The CDR3 runs 14 residues. In germline, CDR1 is LNHDA, CDR2 SQIVND (reference sequence). V was clipped by 2 bases and J by 8 bases; unmatched bases: 8.

This chain uses TRBV3-1 (or the pseudogene TRBV3-2) with TRBJ1-2; TRBD1 is a possible D gene (6 bases). The CDR3 has 12 residues. The germline V and J ends were trimmed by 5 bases and 6 bases, with 10 bases remaining between them. Germline V CDR1 and CDR2: LGHDT, YNNKEL (reference sequence). CDR3 amino acids: CASSENRDGYTF. CDR3 sequence (DNA): TGTGCCAGCAGCGAGAACAGGGATGGCTACACCTTC.

The chain links TRBV12-3 or TRBV12-4 to TRBJ1-1; D unclear. The CDR3 runs to 11 residues. V gave up 3 bases and J gave up 5 bases, with 4 bases separating them. The CDR3 protein is CASSFRTEAFF. The CDR3 DNA reads TGTGCCAGCAGTTTCAGAACTGAAGCTTTCTTT.

The J gene is TRBJ2-3, the V gene TRBV5-5, with 9 positions matching TRBD1. The CDR3 spans 16 residues. V was clipped by 4 bases and J by 7 bases; unmatched bases: 13. Germline V gene data show CDR1 as SGHKS and CDR2 as YYEKEE (reference sequence). The CDR3 loop is CASSPGRDREGNTQYF. DNA for the CDR3: TGTGCCAGCAGCCCGGGTCGGGACAGGGAGGGGAATACGCAGTATTTT.

This chain connects TRBV7-6 to TRBJ2-7, with 7 bases aligning to TRBD2. Germline lookup yields CDR1 SGHVS and CDR2 FNYEAQ. CDR3 length equals 15 residues. The V and J ends lost 0 bases and 3 bases, in that order; junction bases with no gene match: 5. The CDR3, as DNA: TGTGCCAGCAGCTTAGCGTTTGGGAGGGGCTACGAGCAGTACTTC. As protein: CASSLAFGRGYEQYF.

The chain carries TRBV5-5 and TRBJ2-7; D call uncertain. CDR1 and CDR2 (germline): SGHKS, YYEKEE (reference sequence). Deletions cut 3 bases from V and 4 bases from J, with 5 bases between. There are 11 residues in the CDR3. The CDR3 region is CASSYSYEQYF. DNA of the CDR3: TGTGCCAGCAGCTACTCATACGAGCAGTACTTC.

Comments on this clone: The sample has other DNA sequences that encode this CDR3 too. This chain uses TRBV11-2 with TRBJ1-1; D is ambiguous. The germline V gene encodes CDR1 SGHAT and CDR2 FQNNGV. The CDR3 spans 13 residues. V was trimmed by 5 bases and J by 0 bases, leaving 7 bases between them. CDR3 loop: CASSPGLNTEAFF. CDR3 sequence (DNA): TGTGCCAGCAGCCCCGGTTTGAACACTGAAGCTTTCTTT.

This chain connects TRBV7-6 to TRBJ1-2, with 7 nucleotides matching TRBD1. V was pared by 4 bases and J by 5 bases, with 19 bases of the junction left unmatched. CDR1 and CDR2 from the germline V gene are SGHVS and FNYEAQ. The CDR3 sequence is 18 residues long. DNA for the CDR3: TGTGCCAGCAGCTCCCCCAAGGGACCTAAGGGGGCCCTTTATGGCTACACCTTC. Encoded protein: CASSSPKGPKGALYGYTF.

The chain employs TRBV24-1 and TRBJ2-3; possible D gene TRBD2, 7 bases. This CDR3 region has 15 residues. Per germline, CDR1 KGHDR and CDR2 SFDVKD. The V end was cut by 3 bases, the J end by 2 bases, with 11 bases between. The DNA of the CDR3 is TGTGCCACCAGTGATGGGGGGGACAACACAGATACGCAGTATTTT. This gives the protein CATSDGGDNTDTQYF.

This chain connects TRBV7-2 to TRBJ2-3; 9 bases fit TRBD2. Unmatched junction bases numbered 7, after V lost 3 bases and J lost 3 bases. This CDR3 region has 16 residues. Per the germline V gene, CDR1 is SGHTA and CDR2 is FQGNSA. The CDR3 bases are TGTGCCAGCAGCTTTTCAAGCGGGGGGAGGACAGATACGCAGTATTTT. Amino acids: CASSFSSGGRTDTQYF.

The V gene is TRBV5-4, the J gene TRBJ2-7; 7 bases are a match to TRBD2. V lost 3 bases, J lost 7 bases, and 7 bases stayed unmatched. The CDR3 spans 13 residues. Per germline, CDR1 SGHNT and CDR2 YYREEE (reference sequence). This chain's CDR3 is CASSSGGFREQYF. CDR3 in DNA: TGTGCCAGCAGCTCGGGGGGTTTTAGAGAGCAGTACTTC.

J is TRBJ2-7 and V is TRBV4-2, with TRBD1 matching over 7 bases. CDR3 size: 16 residues. Germline V gene sequence: CDR1 LGHNA, CDR2 YNFKEQ. Trimming cost V 0 bases and J 2 bases; bases outside gene matches: 7. CDR3 sequence (DNA): TGTGCCAGCAGCCAAGATCGAAACAGGGGAACCTACGAGCAGTACTTC. It yields the protein CASSQDRNRGTYEQYF.